This entry lists 28 T cell receptor beta chains sequenced from one sample in a study of T cells in Graves' hyperthyroidism and ophthalmopathy. Researchers amplified the TCR beta CDR3 regions from RNA transcripts. TCR CDR3 underwent first-round RT-PCR with the HTBI primer set. TCRdb reprocessed the multiplex PCR reads with MiXCR, giving one entry per CDR3 protein. This table has approximately 330,000 distinct CDR3 sequences, 15% to 20% appearing once. Sequenced material: blood. Receptor source: a woman aged 50 to 60 with Graves' hyperthyroidism.

The chain is built from TRBV4-1 and TRBJ1-5, with a possible D match to TRBD1 (6 bases). CDR3 length: 16 amino acids. Germline CDR1 MGHRA, CDR2 YSYEKL. V was shortened by 0 bases and J by 9 bases, with 18 bases between the two germline ends. The CDR3 loop is CASSQEGGFTARPQHF. CDR3 bases: TGCGCCAGCAGCCAAGAAGGGGGGTTTACGGCACGGCCCCAGCATTTT.

This clonotype was picked up a small number of times. The V gene is TRBV29-1, the J gene TRBJ2-1; D assignment may be TRBD1 or TRBD2 (5 bases each). The V gene lost 4 bases and the J gene lost 7 bases, with 23 bases spanning the gap. Germline V gives CDR1 SQVTM, CDR2 ANQGSEA. The CDR3 covers 16 residues. CDR3 sequence: CSVAGLVGVEVNEQFF. The CDR3 DNA follows: TGCAGCGTTGCGGGCCTTGTGGGGGTTGAGGTGAATGAGCAGTTCTTC.

This clonotype was seen many times. This CDR3 is CSALPVGPKKETQYF. DNA of the CDR3: TGCAGTGCTCTGCCTGTGGGCCCTAAGAAAGAGACCCAGTACTTC. V is TRBV20-1 and J is TRBJ2-5; no clear D gene. This CDR3 is built from 15 residues. The ends were cut back, 5 bases at V and 3 bases at J, with 19 bases in the middle. Germline assignment: CDR1 DFQATT and CDR2 SNEGSKA (reference sequence).

This clonotype was seen at least ten times. The V call is TRBV20-1, the J call TRBJ2-1, with D tentatively TRBD2 (7 bases). V was trimmed by 1 base and J by 9 bases, leaving 19 bases between them. Per the germline V gene, CDR1 is DFQATT and CDR2 is SNEGSKA (reference sequence). CDR3 length: 15 amino acids. CDR3 nucleotides: TGCAGTGCTAGAGCCGGGGGGCAAAAAGTTGGTGAGCAGTTCTTC. Protein sequence: CSARAGGQKVGEQFF.

This clonotype appeared a few times. The chain links TRBV7-9 to TRBJ1-1, with TRBD1 matching over 7 bases. Germline CDR1 SEHNR, CDR2 FQNEAQ (reference sequence). Trimming at V came to 5 bases and at J to 3 bases, leaving 9 bases not matched to a gene. The CDR3 contains 15 residues. For the CDR3, the DNA is TGTGCCAGCAGCGTGGGAGTGGGACAGTACACTGAAGCTTTCTTT. It encodes CASSVGVGQYTEAFF.

This clonotype was counted ten times or more. The J gene is TRBJ2-1, the V gene TRBV7-9, with 9 bases that match TRBD2. V shed 5 bases, J shed 4 bases, and the junction held 6 bases outside the gene matches. The CDR3 sequence is 15 residues long. CDR1 SEHNR and CDR2 FQNEAQ come from the germline V gene (reference sequence). Written as DNA, the CDR3 is TGTGCCAGCAGCGTTACTAGCGGGTATTACAATGAGCAGTTCTTC. Protein product: CASSVTSGYYNEQFF.

This clonotype was seen more than once but under ten times. V gene TRBV11-2 combines with J gene TRBJ2-2; 9 nucleotides agree with TRBD2. J lost 4 bases, V lost 3 bases, and 6 bases had no gene match. This CDR3 contains 16 residues. Germline CDR1 and CDR2: SGHAT and FQNNGV. The CDR3 sequence: CASSFRREGPTGELFF. The DNA for the CDR3 is TGTGCCAGCAGCTTTCGGCGGGAGGGCCCCACCGGGGAGCTGTTTTTT.

This clonotype was counted a single time. The chain has TRBV3-1 and TRBJ2-5; D may match TRBD1 or TRBD2 (5 bases each). CDR3 length equals 11 residues. Germline lookup yields CDR1 LGHDT and CDR2 YNNKEL (reference sequence). The V end was cut by 3 bases, the J end by 9 bases, with 8 bases between. CDR3 sequence (DNA): TGTGCCAGCAGCCAGGGGGTGGCCCAGTACTTC. Its protein is CASSQGVAQYF.

The rearrangement uses TRBV2 and TRBJ1-4; D is unresolved. The V and J ends lost 7 bases and 4 bases respectively, with 7 bases between them. Looked up from germline, CDR1 is SNHLY and CDR2 is FYNNEI. The CDR3 extends over 12 amino acids. This chain's CDR3 is CASIDVNEKLFF. The CDR3 nucleotides are TGTGCCAGCATCGACGTTAATGAAAAACTGTTTTTT.

The rearrangement joins TRBV5-6 to TRBJ2-2, with no clear D. Germline CDR1 SGHDT, CDR2 YYEEEE. Trimming stripped 4 bases from V and 1 base from J, with 5 bases between. The CDR3 extends over 13 amino acids. CDR3 sequence: CASSIENTGELFF. The CDR3 region has the DNA TGTGCCAGCAGCATAGAGAACACCGGGGAGCTGTTTTTT.

This clonotype was seen repeatedly, ten times or more. This chain connects TRBV7-8 to TRBJ1-1; D may be TRBD1 (6 bases). The germline V gene encodes CDR1 SGHVS and CDR2 FQNEAQ. There are 16 residues in the CDR3. Trimming left V 3 bases short and J 3 bases short, with 17 bases between. CDR3 in amino acids: CASSFLVGTRDTEAFF. The CDR3, as DNA: TGTGCCAGCAGCTTTTTGGTTGGGACAAGGGACACTGAAGCTTTCTTT. Filled out from reference TRBV7-8 and TRBJ1-1, the complete variable domain reads GAGVSQSPRYKVAKRGQDVALRCDPISGHVSLFWYQQALGQGPEFLTYFQNEAQLDKSGLPSDRFFAERPEGSVSTLKIQRTQQEDSAVYLCASSFLVGTRDTEAFFGQGTRLTVV.

The genes are TRBV24-1 and TRBJ2-5; 7 bases map to TRBD2. This CDR3 is built from 20 residues. Looked up from germline, CDR1 is KGHDR and CDR2 is SFDVKD. After removal of 4 bases from V and 2 bases from J, the junction contained 21 bases not matched to a gene. CDR3 nucleotide sequence: TGTGCCACCAGTGACCGACGACTAGCCCAAGGCAGTCTCCCACAAGAGACCCAGTACTTC. It yields the protein CATSDRRLAQGSLPQETQYF.

CDR3 residues: CSHAGVAFEETQYF. CDR3 in DNA: TGCAGTCATGCCGGGGTAGCGTTTGAGGAGACCCAGTACTTC. This chain joins TRBV29-1 and TRBJ2-5; the D gene is possibly TRBD2 (5 bases). The CDR3 loop spans 14 amino acids. Looked up from germline, CDR1 is SQVTM and CDR2 is ANQGSEA.

The gene calls are TRBV3-1 and TRBJ1-1, with D maybe TRBD1 (5 bases). The CDR3 totals 12 residues. V lost 1 base, J lost 8 bases, and 8 bases lay in between. The germline CDR1 and CDR2 sequences are LGHDT and YNNKEL (reference sequence). CDR3 nucleotides: TGTGCCAGCAGCCAAGTTTGGGGGGAAGCTTTCTTT. This codes for CASSQVWGEAFF.

This clonotype was picked up a small number of times. This chain joins TRBV4-1 and TRBJ1-1; D is perhaps TRBD1 (5 bases). V lost 1 base and J 11 bases, leaving 11 bases between the germline ends. Germline V CDR1 and CDR2: MGHRA, YSYEKL. The CDR3 spans 12 residues. In DNA, the CDR3 is TGCGCCAGCAGCCAAGGCGGATGGGGGGCTTTCTTT. Its translation: CASSQGGWGAFF.

The J gene is TRBJ2-1, the V gene TRBV15; 7 positions agree with TRBD1. V dropped 1 base and J dropped 6; count of bases not matched to a gene: 6. Germline loops: CDR1 LNHNV, CDR2 YYDKDF (reference sequence). The CDR3 consists of 15 residues. The chain's CDR3 is CATSRGGTEGNEQFF. The CDR3 DNA reads as TGTGCCACCAGCAGAGGGGGGACAGAGGGCAATGAGCAGTTCTTC.

At least ten counts were recorded for this clonotype. The gene calls are TRBV3-1 and TRBJ2-5, with D unclear. The V end lost 1 base, the J end lost 4 bases, and 7 bases lay between the germline ends. Germline-derived CDR1 and CDR2 are LGHDT and YNNKEL (reference sequence). The length of the CDR3 is 13 residues. The DNA of the CDR3 is TGTGCCAGCAGCCAAGTTGGGCTAGAGACCCAGTACTTC. It specifies CASSQVGLETQYF.

In its sample, this clonotype was seen a few times. The chain employs TRBV12-3 or TRBV12-4 and TRBJ1-5, with 9 bases aligning to TRBD1. V lost 6 bases, J lost 9 bases, and 12 bases stayed unmatched. The CDR3 is made up of 15 amino acids. The CDR3 DNA is TGTGCCAGCAGCATGGACAGGGGACCTGGGGTGCCCCAGCATTTT. Translated: CASSMDRGPGVPQHF.

This clonotype has only a few counts. V and J are TRBV2 and TRBJ2-3; 8 bases are shared with TRBD2. CDR1 and CDR2 from the germline V gene are SNHLY and FYNNEI. V shed 0 bases, J shed 2 bases, and the junction held 10 bases outside the gene matches. There are 18 residues in the CDR3. CDR3 nucleotide sequence: TGTGCCAGCAGTGAAGCGACCCATAGCGGGGCAAACACAGATACGCAGTATTTT. Its protein product is CASSEATHSGANTDTQYF.

This clonotype appeared many times. The chain couples TRBV20-1 to TRBJ2-1; D gene unclear. Germline-derived CDR1 and CDR2 are DFQATT and SNEGSKA (reference sequence). Trimming stripped 6 bases from V and 4 bases from J, with 10 bases between. The CDR3 covers 12 residues. CDR3 sequence reads: CSAPGTYNEQFF. The CDR3 DNA reads as TGCAGTGCCCCGGGCACTTACAATGAGCAGTTCTTC.

The chain links TRBV6-1 to TRBJ1-2; 7 nucleotides align to TRBD1. Per the germline V gene, CDR1 is MNHNS and CDR2 is SASEGT. CDR3 size: 14 residues. Germline trimming cut 2 bases from V and 4 bases from J; bases unmatched to any gene: 4. The CDR3 loop is CASSESWDSYGYTF. The DNA for the CDR3 is TGTGCCAGCAGTGAATCCTGGGACAGCTATGGCTACACCTTC.

This clonotype came up many times. The rearrangement uses TRBV3-1 and TRBJ1-1; D unresolved. Between the trimmed V and J ends, which lost 0 bases and 1 base, there was a span of 18 bases. The germline V gene has CDR1 LGHDT and CDR2 YNNKEL (reference sequence). The CDR3 runs 18 residues. CDR3 residues: CASSQDLGFGRKNTEAFF. The DNA of the CDR3 is TGTGCCAGCAGCCAAGATTTGGGGTTTGGACGGAAGAACACTGAAGCTTTCTTT.

The rearrangement joins TRBV5-1 to TRBJ2-1, with a possible D match to TRBD1 (6 bases). Germline CDR1 reads SGHRS; CDR2 reads YFSETQ. The CDR3 is 14 amino acids. V was trimmed by 2 bases and J by 2 bases, leaving 8 bases between them. CDR3 in amino acids: CASSFWTAYNEQFF. CDR3 nucleotides: TGCGCCAGCAGCTTCTGGACAGCCTACAATGAGCAGTTCTTC.

The chain recombines TRBV20-1 with TRBJ2-7, with D possibly being TRBD1 or TRBD2 (5 bases each). V lost 6 bases and J lost 6, with 15 bases in between. Per the germline V gene, CDR1 is DFQATT and CDR2 is SNEGSKA (reference sequence). The CDR3 is made up of 12 amino acids. The CDR3 here is CSARKPGPEQYF. DNA for the CDR3: TGCAGTGCCAGAAAACCGGGGCCCGAGCAGTACTTC.

The chain couples TRBV6-2 or TRBV6-3 to TRBJ1-2; D possibly corresponds to TRBD1 (5 bases). There are 14 residues in the CDR3. With 0 bases removed from V and 8 bases from J, the gap between germline ends came to 13 bases. The germline V gene encodes CDR1 MNHEY and CDR2 SVGEGT. CDR3 region: CASSYSGRSEGYTF. The CDR3 coding sequence is TGTGCCAGCAGTTACTCGGGACGGTCCGAGGGCTACACCTTC.

The CDR3 DNA follows: TGTGCCAGCAAAGGAGGCACCGGGGAGCTGTTTTTT. Amino acid sequence: CASKGGTGELFF. The chain couples TRBV27 to TRBJ2-2; a weak D match, TRBD2 (5 bases). Per germline, CDR1 MNHEY and CDR2 SMNVEV (reference sequence). The germline V and J ends were trimmed by 7 bases and 4 bases, with 7 bases remaining between them. CDR3 size: 12 residues.

This clonotype was picked up a small number of times. The chain joins TRBV18 to TRBJ2-1; tentatively, D is TRBD2 (5 bases). Germline loops: CDR1 KGHSH, CDR2 LQKENI. The CDR3 extends over 17 amino acids. V lost 2 bases, J lost 0 bases, and 14 bases lay in between. The CDR3 region is CASSPWEARVSYNEQFF. CDR3 sequence (DNA): TGTGCCAGCTCACCATGGGAAGCGAGGGTCTCCTACAATGAGCAGTTCTTC.

This clonotype was detected ten times or more. The gene calls are TRBV28 and TRBJ2-5; D perhaps matches TRBD2 (6 bases). This CDR3 is built from 14 residues. V was cut by 6 bases and J by 5 bases, with 16 bases left in between. The V gene's germline CDR1 is MDHEN and CDR2 SYDVKM. This CDR3 reads CASSQAGPAETQYF. The CDR3 DNA is TGTGCCAGCAGCCAGGCGGGGCCGGCGGAGACCCAGTACTTC.